This record concerns one T cell receptor (beta chain) sequence. The antigen remains unidentified. It was with a sample-barcoded 5' primer and a J-beta primer mix that a second PCR of about 6 to 12 cycles was run. TCRdb re-called the 5' RACE reads with MiXCR, one entry per CDR3 protein. Seen here are some 1,800,000 distinct CDR3 sequences, roughly two fifths observed once, and the top ten hold roughly 23%. This specimen comes from a study of blood T cells in healthy people across ages. Study at large: Per every two T cells, about one barcoded beta molecule was captured by template switching.

Looked up from germline, CDR1 is SEHNR and CDR2 is FQNEAQ (reference sequence). Unmatched junction bases numbered 8, after V lost 6 bases and J lost 10 bases. The CDR3 has 13 amino acids. Isolated per sample were at least 6.5 million PBMCs. Findings and caveats of the study: Per million T cells, TCR beta diversity dropped roughly linearly as age increased.

V gene TRBV7-9 combines with J gene TRBJ1-1, with 10 nucleotides matching TRBD1. Sequenced material: blood. The TCR was taken from a human donor in good health. The CDR3 protein is CASRPGQGVGAFF. The CDR3 DNA sequence: TGTGCCAGCAGACCAGGACAGGGGGTCGGAGCTTTCTTT.